Listed below are T cell receptor beta chains from one sample, sequenced in a study of T cell responses to AZD1222 COVID-19 vaccine. Clones were sequenced by immunoSEQ multiplex PCR, and TCRdb holds only the in-frame ones, with some missing. Of about 140,000 clones listed, about 92% are singletons. The source was peripheral blood, collected on day 0 of AZD1222 vaccination. These receptor sequences come from an adult in good health. Each CDR3 is given with its conserved first and last residue. Fields, in order: CDR3 protein, CDR3 DNA, J gene, clone size, D gene, V gene. A D gene is named only where the DNA matches it firmly. Only part of the rows carry a size: once, few, many, or a class if the clone is expanded.

cdr3_aa: CASSLSQAAFRSYGYTF; cdr3_nt: TGTGCCAGCAGCTTATCCCAGGCGGCCTTCCGGAGCTATGGCTACACCTTC; j_call: TRBJ1-2; clone_size: -; d_call: -; v_call: TRBV13
cdr3_aa: CAIRNRGDPYNEQFF; cdr3_nt: TGTGCCATAAGGAACAGGGGGGACCCCTACAATGAGCAGTTCTTC; j_call: TRBJ2-1; clone_size: -; d_call: TRBD1; v_call: TRBV10-3
cdr3_aa: CSPDLGTDNSPLHF; cdr3_nt: TGCAGCCCCGACCTCGGGACGGATAATTCACCCCTCCACTTT; j_call: TRBJ1-6; clone_size: -; d_call: -; v_call: TRBV29-1
cdr3_aa: CASRDTTTGISYGYTF; cdr3_nt: TGTGCCAGCAGGGACACCACTACAGGGATCAGCTATGGCTACACCTTC; j_call: TRBJ1-2; clone_size: -; d_call: -; v_call: TRBV9
cdr3_aa: CASSLSRTVGDEQYF; cdr3_nt: TGCGCCAGCAGCCTCTCGCGCACGGTGGGGGACGAGCAGTACTTC; j_call: TRBJ2-7; clone_size: -; d_call: -; v_call: TRBV4-1
cdr3_aa: CASRQTMTNEQFF; cdr3_nt: TGTGCCAGCAGACAGACCATGACAAATGAGCAGTTCTTC; j_call: TRBJ2-1; clone_size: -; d_call: -; v_call: TRBV2
cdr3_aa: CASSELAGDKNIQYF; cdr3_nt: TGTGCCAGCAGTGAGCTAGCGGGAGATAAAAACATTCAGTACTTC; j_call: TRBJ2-4; clone_size: -; d_call: TRBD2; v_call: TRBV25-1
cdr3_aa: CASSQGRGRRTEAFF; cdr3_nt: TGCGCCAGCAGCCAGGGGAGAGGGAGGAGAACTGAAGCTTTCTTT; j_call: TRBJ1-1; clone_size: -; d_call: -; v_call: TRBV4-1
cdr3_aa: CASSQGINEQFF; cdr3_nt: TGCGCCAGCAGCCAAGGGATCAATGAGCAGTTCTTC; j_call: TRBJ2-1; clone_size: -; d_call: -; v_call: TRBV4-1
cdr3_aa: CASSRDSNQPQHF; cdr3_nt: TGTGCCAGCAGCAGGGATAGCAATCAGCCCCAGCATTTT; j_call: TRBJ1-5; clone_size: -; d_call: -; v_call: TRBV7-8
cdr3_aa: CASRRTSGIAYEQYF; cdr3_nt: TGTGCCAGCAGACGGACTAGCGGGATTGCCTACGAGCAGTACTTC; j_call: TRBJ2-7; clone_size: once; d_call: TRBD2; v_call: TRBV7-8
cdr3_aa: CASSLERRNTIYF; cdr3_nt: TGTGCCAGCAGCTTAGAACGGAGAAACACCATATATTTT; j_call: TRBJ1-3; clone_size: -; d_call: -; v_call: TRBV7-2
cdr3_aa: CASSPVREINYGYTF; cdr3_nt: TGTGCCAGCAGTCCTGTCAGGGAGATTAACTATGGCTACACCTTC; j_call: TRBJ1-2; clone_size: -; d_call: -; v_call: TRBV27
cdr3_aa: CASSYGGTEAFF; cdr3_nt: TGTGCCAGCAGTTACGGAGGTACTGAAGCTTTCTTT; j_call: TRBJ1-1; clone_size: -; d_call: -; v_call: TRBV6-5
cdr3_aa: CASSQVLTSDTGELFF; cdr3_nt: TGTGCCAGCAGCCAAGTGTTGACTAGCGACACCGGGGAGCTGTTTTTT; j_call: TRBJ2-2; clone_size: -; d_call: TRBD2; v_call: TRBV3-1/TRBV3-2
cdr3_aa: CASTRADANTGELFF; cdr3_nt: TGTGCCAGCACCAGGGCGGATGCGAACACCGGGGAGCTGTTTTTT; j_call: TRBJ2-2; clone_size: -; d_call: -; v_call: TRBV9
cdr3_aa: CASSLMGGTNTEAFF; cdr3_nt: TGTGCCAGCAGCTTAATGGGGGGGACTAACACTGAAGCTTTCTTT; j_call: TRBJ1-1; clone_size: -; d_call: -; v_call: TRBV7-2
cdr3_aa: CASTPFAYLNTEAFF; cdr3_nt: TGTGCCAGCACCCCCTTCGCTTATTTGAACACTGAAGCTTTCTTT; j_call: TRBJ1-1; clone_size: -; d_call: -; v_call: TRBV5-5
cdr3_aa: CASTGTEAFF; cdr3_nt: TGTGCCAGCACCGGGACAGAAGCTTTCTTT; j_call: TRBJ1-1; clone_size: -; d_call: -; v_call: TRBV6-5
cdr3_aa: CASSVTGTAFGNEQFF; cdr3_nt: TGTGCCAGCAGCGTAACCGGGACAGCTTTCGGCAATGAGCAGTTCTTC; j_call: TRBJ2-1; clone_size: -; d_call: TRBD1; v_call: TRBV9
cdr3_aa: CASSLVTGGANQPQHF; cdr3_nt: TGTGCCAGCAGCTTGGTTACAGGGGGGGCCAATCAGCCCCAGCATTTT; j_call: TRBJ1-5; clone_size: -; d_call: TRBD1; v_call: TRBV5-8
cdr3_aa: CASSLGREYNEQFF; cdr3_nt: TGTGCCAGCAGCTTAGGGCGGGAATACAATGAGCAGTTCTTC; j_call: TRBJ2-1; clone_size: -; d_call: -; v_call: TRBV7-2
cdr3_aa: CASSDSDSTEAFF; cdr3_nt: TGTGCCAGCAGTGATTCCGACAGCACTGAAGCTTTCTTT; j_call: TRBJ1-1; clone_size: -; d_call: -; v_call: TRBV6-4
cdr3_aa: CATSPGPYTEAFF; cdr3_nt: TGTGCCACCAGTCCGGGTCCTTACACTGAAGCTTTCTTT; j_call: TRBJ1-1; clone_size: -; d_call: -; v_call: TRBV24-1
cdr3_aa: CASSVGTSGRGRGEQFF; cdr3_nt: TGCGCCAGCAGCGTGGGGACTAGCGGGAGAGGGAGGGGTGAGCAGTTCTTC; j_call: TRBJ2-1; clone_size: -; d_call: TRBD2; v_call: TRBV5-1
cdr3_aa: CASSDLPGQENYGYTF; cdr3_nt: TGCGCCAGCAGCGATCTCCCGGGACAGGAGAACTATGGCTACACCTTC; j_call: TRBJ1-2; clone_size: -; d_call: TRBD1; v_call: TRBV5-1
cdr3_aa: CASILNSTWDRQETQYF; cdr3_nt: TGTGCCAGCATCCTAAACTCAACTTGGGACAGACAAGAGACCCAGTACTTC; j_call: TRBJ2-5; clone_size: -; d_call: TRBD1; v_call: TRBV5-6
cdr3_aa: CASSLDGGQDYGYTF; cdr3_nt: TGTGCCAGCAGCTTAGATGGGGGGCAGGACTATGGCTACACCTTC; j_call: TRBJ1-2; clone_size: -; d_call: -; v_call: TRBV7-9
cdr3_aa: CASGMAGGWAFF; cdr3_nt: TGTGCCAGCGGCATGGCAGGAGGTTGGGCTTTCTTT; j_call: TRBJ1-1; clone_size: -; d_call: -; v_call: TRBV9
cdr3_aa: CTSSHRTNPPTSGRTGELFF; cdr3_nt: TGCACCAGCAGCCACCGCACTAACCCCCCCACTAGCGGGAGAACCGGGGAGCTGTTTTTT; j_call: TRBJ2-2; clone_size: -; d_call: -; v_call: TRBV1
cdr3_aa: CASSAGLAAPETQYF; cdr3_nt: TGTGCCAGCAGCGCAGGACTAGCGGCTCCGGAGACCCAGTACTTC; j_call: TRBJ2-5; clone_size: -; d_call: TRBD2; v_call: TRBV7-3
cdr3_aa: CASLTGGNTEAFF; cdr3_nt: TGTGCCAGTTTGACAGGGGGCAACACTGAAGCTTTCTTT; j_call: TRBJ1-1; clone_size: -; d_call: TRBD1; v_call: TRBV19
cdr3_aa: CASSKDGDTEAFF; cdr3_nt: TGCGCCAGCAGCAAGGACGGTGACACTGAAGCTTTCTTT; j_call: TRBJ1-1; clone_size: -; d_call: -; v_call: TRBV10-1
cdr3_aa: CASSPSSREQFF; cdr3_nt: TGTGCCAGCAGCCCCTCCTCGAGGGAGCAGTTCTTC; j_call: TRBJ2-1; clone_size: -; d_call: -; v_call: TRBV3-1/TRBV3-2
cdr3_aa: CASSPNQNTIYF; cdr3_nt: TGTGCCAGCAGCCCAAACCAGAACACCATATATTTT; j_call: TRBJ1-3; clone_size: few; d_call: -; v_call: TRBV7-9
cdr3_aa: CASRGTGELFF; cdr3_nt: TGTGCCAGCAGGGGTACCGGGGAGCTGTTTTTT; j_call: TRBJ2-2; clone_size: -; d_call: -; v_call: TRBV12-3/TRBV12-4
cdr3_aa: CASSPLGGGVNTGELFF; cdr3_nt: TGTGCCAGCAGCCCCCTCGGGGGGGGAGTGAACACCGGGGAGCTGTTTTTT; j_call: TRBJ2-2; clone_size: -; d_call: TRBD2; v_call: TRBV3-1/TRBV3-2
cdr3_aa: CACQGPPYYEQYF; cdr3_nt: TGTGCCTGCCAGGGGCCTCCCTACTACGAGCAGTACTTC; j_call: TRBJ2-7; clone_size: -; d_call: -; v_call: TRBV19
cdr3_aa: CASSQDPSGYNEQFF; cdr3_nt: TGTGCCAGCAGCCAAGATCCTAGCGGATACAATGAGCAGTTCTTC; j_call: TRBJ2-1; clone_size: -; d_call: TRBD2; v_call: TRBV3-1/TRBV3-2
cdr3_aa: CASSVASRLSSYEQYF; cdr3_nt: TGTGCCAGCAGTGTAGCTTCGCGGTTGAGCTCCTACGAGCAGTACTTC; j_call: TRBJ2-7; clone_size: -; d_call: -; v_call: TRBV2
cdr3_aa: CASSGGGGSNQPQHF; cdr3_nt: TGTGCCAGCAGTGGGGGTGGGGGAAGTAATCAGCCCCAGCATTTT; j_call: TRBJ1-5; clone_size: once; d_call: -; v_call: TRBV28
cdr3_aa: CASPGATEAFF; cdr3_nt: TGTGCCAGCCCCGGGGCTACAGAAGCTTTCTTT; j_call: TRBJ1-1; clone_size: -; d_call: -; v_call: TRBV2
cdr3_aa: CASSPGQGSGYTF; cdr3_nt: TGCGCCAGCAGCCCGGGACAGGGAAGCGGCTACACCTTC; j_call: TRBJ1-2; clone_size: once; d_call: TRBD1; v_call: TRBV5-1
cdr3_aa: CASSVIFGANVLTF; cdr3_nt: TGTGCCAGCAGCGTAATCTTTGGGGCCAACGTCCTGACTTTC; j_call: TRBJ2-6; clone_size: once; d_call: -; v_call: TRBV5-4
cdr3_aa: CASSPDKDTEAFF; cdr3_nt: TGTGCCAGCAGTCCGGACAAGGACACTGAAGCTTTCTTT; j_call: TRBJ1-1; clone_size: -; d_call: -; v_call: TRBV7-9